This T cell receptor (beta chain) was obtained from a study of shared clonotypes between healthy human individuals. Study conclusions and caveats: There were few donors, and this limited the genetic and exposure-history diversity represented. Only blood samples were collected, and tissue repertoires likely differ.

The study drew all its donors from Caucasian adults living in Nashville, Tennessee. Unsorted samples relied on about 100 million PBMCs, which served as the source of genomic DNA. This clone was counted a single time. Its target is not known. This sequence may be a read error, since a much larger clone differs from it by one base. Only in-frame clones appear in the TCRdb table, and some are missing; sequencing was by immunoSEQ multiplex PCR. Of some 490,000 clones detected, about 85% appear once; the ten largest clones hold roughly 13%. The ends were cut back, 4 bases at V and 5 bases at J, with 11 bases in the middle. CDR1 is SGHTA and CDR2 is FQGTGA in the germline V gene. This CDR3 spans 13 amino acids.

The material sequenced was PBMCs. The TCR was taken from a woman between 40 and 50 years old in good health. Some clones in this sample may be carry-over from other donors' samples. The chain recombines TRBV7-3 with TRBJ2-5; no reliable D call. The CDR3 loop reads CASSSSIGETQYF. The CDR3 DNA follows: TGTGCCAGCAGCTCTTCCATTGGGGAGACCCAGTACTTC.